The 21 T cell receptor beta chains below all came from one sample that was sequenced in a study of T cells in Graves' hyperthyroidism and ophthalmopathy. Amplified TCR beta CDR3 regions came from RNA transcripts. Primed by the HTBI set, a first-round RT-PCR was run on the TCR CDR3. TCRdb passed the multiplex PCR reads through MiXCR, listing each CDR3 protein once. The sample has hundreds of thousands of distinct CDR3 sequences; 15% to 20% are singletons. The sample taken for sequencing was blood. Receptors originate from a woman between 50 and 59 years old with Graves' hyperthyroidism that later progressed to Graves' ophthalmopathy.

CDR3 sequence: CASSIPGMGTEAFF. In nucleotides, the CDR3 is TGTGCCAGTAGTATACCAGGGATGGGAACTGAAGCTTTCTTT. The chain recombines TRBV19 with TRBJ1-1; D possibly corresponds to TRBD1 (5 bases). The CDR3 extends over 14 amino acids. Trimming cost V 2 bases and J 5 bases, with 12 bases left between them. The germline gives CDR1 LNHDA, CDR2 SQIVND (reference sequence).

This clonotype was observed many times. The chain links TRBV6-1 to TRBJ1-2; 8 nucleotides align to TRBD1. Germline V gene sequence: CDR1 MNHNS, CDR2 SASEGT. This CDR3 is built from 13 residues. J lost 4 bases, V lost 5 bases, and 3 bases had no gene match. CDR3 sequence: CASSRDRIYGYTF. The CDR3 coding sequence is TGTGCCAGCAGTCGGGACAGGATCTATGGCTACACCTTC.

As regards this clonotype: A much larger clonotype is one base distant, so this may be a read error. The chain is built from TRBV18 and TRBJ2-7; D gene ambiguous. V was trimmed by 6 bases and J by 3 bases, leaving 12 bases between them. The length of the CDR3 is 13 residues. Germline CDR1 KGHSH, CDR2 LQKENI. The CDR3 sequence is CASSLTGHYEQYF. Written as DNA, the CDR3 is TGTGCCAGCTCCCTCACGGGTCACTACGAGCAGTACTTC.

The gene calls are TRBV18 and TRBJ1-5; no clear D gene. The CDR3 is made up of 13 amino acids. Looked up from germline, CDR1 is KGHSH and CDR2 is LQKENI. The V gene lost 6 bases and the J gene lost 3 bases, with 9 bases spanning the gap. Here the CDR3 DNA reads TGTGCCAGCTCTCCGGACGACAATCAGCCCCAGCATTTT. Amino acid sequence: CASSPDDNQPQHF.

This clonotype came up a few times. The chain combines TRBV29-1 with TRBJ2-5; 12 nucleotides line up with TRBD2. Germline CDR1 SQVTM, CDR2 ANQGSEA. The CDR3 sequence is 15 residues long. J was trimmed by 2 bases and V by 4 bases; bases with no gene match: 5. CDR3 bases: TGCAGCGTTGGTAGACTAGCGGGGGAACAAGAGACCCAGTACTTC. Protein: CSVGRLAGEQETQYF.

This clonotype was counted many times. The genes are TRBV6-1 and TRBJ1-2; maybe TRBD1 (6 bases). Trimming removed 3 bases from V and 8 bases from J, with 10 bases in between. The CDR3 contains 12 residues. The germline CDR1 and CDR2 sequences are MNHNS and SASEGT. CDR3 bases: TGTGCCAGCAGTGACACAGGGTTGGGCTACACCTTC. Its translation: CASSDTGLGYTF.

The genes are TRBV15 and TRBJ1-1, with D hard to call. CDR1 LNHNV and CDR2 YYDKDF come from the germline V gene (reference sequence). Trimming took off 3 bases at V and 7 bases at J, with 12 bases between the two ends. This CDR3 region has 13 residues. This chain's CDR3 is CATSREIRGEAFF. The CDR3 nucleotides are TGTGCCACCAGCAGGGAAATCCGGGGTGAAGCTTTCTTT.

As concerns this clonotype: The junction departs from germline at one end; a sequencing error may be responsible. The chain combines TRBV9 with TRBJ1-5, with D possibly matching TRBD1 (5 bases). This CDR3 is built from 14 residues. Per the germline V gene, CDR1 is SGDLS and CDR2 is YYNGEE. In DNA, the CDR3 is TGTGCCGGCAGCCAGGGTCTTAGCAATCAGCCCCAGCATTTT. Amino acid sequence: CAGSQGLSNQPQHF.

The table lists this clonotype with many counts. The chain employs TRBV20-1 and TRBJ1-5, with 8 bases fitting TRBD1. After removal of 6 bases from V and 7 bases from J, the junction contained 8 bases not matched to a gene. CDR1 and CDR2 (germline): DFQATT, SNEGSKA (reference sequence). The CDR3 is 13 residues long. CDR3 nucleotides: TGCAGTGCCCAGGGGGCCCAAGGACAGCCCCAGCATTTT. The encoded protein is CSAQGAQGQPQHF.

This clonotype came up a few times. The chain is built from TRBV3-1 and TRBJ2-6, with a possible D match to TRBD2 (6 bases). Germline-derived CDR1 and CDR2 are LGHDT and YNNKEL (reference sequence). V dropped 6 bases and J dropped 4 bases, with 19 bases sitting between them. This CDR3 contains 17 residues. CDR3 amino acids: CASRGLGPGAGANVLTF. The CDR3 DNA follows: TGTGCCAGCAGAGGCCTGGGACCGGGAGCGGGGGCCAACGTCCTGACTTTC.

The rearrangement links TRBV7-6 to TRBJ1-4, with unresolved D. The CDR3 totals 13 residues. V was cut by 2 bases and J by 7 bases, with 8 bases left in between. Germline V gene data show CDR1 as SGHVS and CDR2 as FNYEAQ. The CDR3 sequence: CASSLLDGEKLFF. CDR3 DNA sequence: TGTGCCAGCAGCTTACTGGACGGTGAAAAACTGTTTTTT. The whole variable domain, filled in from reference TRBV7-6 and TRBJ1-4, reads GAGVSQSPRYKVTKRGQDVALRCDPISGHVSLYWYRQALGQGPEFLTYFNYEAQQDKSGLPNDRFSAERPEGSISTLTIQRTEQRDSAMYRCASSLLDGEKLFFGSGTQLSVL.

V usage is TRBV19 and J usage is TRBJ1-1, with unresolved D. V was trimmed by 2 bases and J by 10 bases, leaving 8 bases between them. The CDR3 contains 11 residues. The germline V gene encodes CDR1 LNHDA and CDR2 SQIVND (reference sequence). The CDR3 reads CASSILFRAFF. For the CDR3, the DNA is TGTGCCAGTAGTATACTATTTCGAGCTTTCTTT. The whole variable domain, remainder taken from reference TRBV19 and TRBJ1-1, is DGGITQSPKYLFRKEGQNVTLSCEQNLNHDAMYWYRQDPGQGLRLIYYSQIVNDFQKGDIAEGYSVSREKKESFPLTVTSAQKNPTAFYLCASSILFRAFFGQGTRLTVV.

There are many counts of this clonotype. This rearrangement joins TRBV10-3 to TRBJ2-5, with 9 bases that match TRBD2. Trimming at V came to 0 bases and at J to 4 bases, leaving 6 bases not matched to a gene. The CDR3 runs 16 residues. Germline CDR1 reads ENHRY; CDR2 reads SYGVKD. CDR3 DNA: TGTGCCATCAGTGAGTCGGGCGGGGGGGCCGGAGAGACCCAGTACTTC. Translated: CAISESGGGAGETQYF.

This clonotype was seen ten or more times. The chain couples TRBV2 to TRBJ2-5; possible D gene TRBD2, 7 bases. Germline V CDR1 and CDR2: SNHLY, FYNNEI. This CDR3 contains 13 residues. With 10 bases removed from V and 1 base from J, the gap between germline ends came to 13 bases. CDR3 nucleotide sequence: TGTGCCAAGGGGGGGGTTGGCCAAGAGACCCAGTACTTC. It translates to CAKGGVGQETQYF.

Ten or more counts support this clonotype. The rearrangement uses TRBV12-3 or TRBV12-4 and TRBJ2-2, with 7 bases fitting TRBD1. There are 15 residues in the CDR3. Trimming at V came to 4 bases and at J to 5 bases, leaving 7 bases not matched to a gene. The CDR3 loop reads CASSSDDRVTGELFF. CDR3 DNA sequence: TGTGCCAGCAGTTCTGACGACAGGGTAACCGGGGAGCTGTTTTTT.

This chain uses TRBV11-2 with TRBJ1-3; weak D call: TRBD1 (5 bases). V was shortened by 1 base and J by 0 bases, with 13 bases between the two germline ends. The CDR3 is 17 amino acids. The V gene's germline CDR1 is SGHAT and CDR2 FQNNGV. CDR3 bases: TGTGCCAGCAGCTTAGGACGGGGGGACTACTCTGGAAACACCATATATTTT. Translating gives CASSLGRGDYSGNTIYF. Looking up the rest from reference TRBV11-2 and TRBJ1-3 gives the full variable domain: EAGVAQSPRYKIIEKRQSVAFWCNPISGHATLYWYQQILGQGPKLLIQFQNNGVVDDSQLPKDRFSAERLKGVDSTLKIQPAKLEDSAVYLCASSLGRGDYSGNTIYFGEGSWLTVV.

This sequence joins TRBV7-9 and TRBJ1-1; no clear D. Looked up from germline, CDR1 is SEHNR and CDR2 is FQNEAQ (reference sequence). The CDR3 has 15 amino acids. V was cut by 2 bases and J by 3 bases, with 13 bases left in between. The CDR3 sequence: CASSLIITVDTEAFF. CDR3 nucleotides: TGTGCCAGCAGCTTAATTATCACGGTCGACACTGAAGCTTTCTTT.

The chain links TRBV4-1 to TRBJ1-1; 9 nucleotides line up with TRBD1. The CDR3 has 17 residues. CDR1 MGHRA and CDR2 YSYEKL come from the germline V gene. Losses at the gene ends were 0 bases for V and 5 bases for J; bases not matched to a gene: 10. The CDR3 DNA reads TGCGCCAGCAGCCAAGATGGACAGGGGATACGTAGTACTGAAGCTTTCTTT. This translates into CASSQDGQGIRSTEAFF.

This clonotype came up many times. The CDR3 reads CASSLGASIPYGYTF. The CDR3 DNA reads as TGTGCCAGCAGTTTGGGGGCATCGATACCCTATGGCTACACCTTC. The chain links TRBV27 to TRBJ1-2, with D possibly matching TRBD1 (6 bases). Germline assignment: CDR1 MNHEY and CDR2 SMNVEV (reference sequence). V dropped 3 bases and J dropped 4 bases, with 15 bases sitting between them. The CDR3 covers 15 residues.

This clonotype showed up many times. This chain connects TRBV5-1 to TRBJ1-1, with 7 positions matching TRBD1. The germline gives CDR1 SGHRS, CDR2 YFSETQ. Trimming took 4 bases from V and 10 from J; bases not matched to a gene: 10. CDR3 length: 13 residues. The CDR3 DNA reads as TGCGCCAGCAGCCGGGACAGTGAGCAATTAGCTTTCTTT. Translating it yields CASSRDSEQLAFF.

The chain carries TRBV5-1 and TRBJ1-1, with TRBD1 as a possible D gene (5 bases). Per germline, CDR1 SGHRS and CDR2 YFSETQ. The CDR3 runs 15 residues. Trimming cost V 0 bases and J 1 base, with 10 bases left between them. CDR3 bases: TGCGCCAGCAGCTTGGTTTTCGGGGGGAACACTGAAGCTTTCTTT. Translating gives CASSLVFGGNTEAFF.